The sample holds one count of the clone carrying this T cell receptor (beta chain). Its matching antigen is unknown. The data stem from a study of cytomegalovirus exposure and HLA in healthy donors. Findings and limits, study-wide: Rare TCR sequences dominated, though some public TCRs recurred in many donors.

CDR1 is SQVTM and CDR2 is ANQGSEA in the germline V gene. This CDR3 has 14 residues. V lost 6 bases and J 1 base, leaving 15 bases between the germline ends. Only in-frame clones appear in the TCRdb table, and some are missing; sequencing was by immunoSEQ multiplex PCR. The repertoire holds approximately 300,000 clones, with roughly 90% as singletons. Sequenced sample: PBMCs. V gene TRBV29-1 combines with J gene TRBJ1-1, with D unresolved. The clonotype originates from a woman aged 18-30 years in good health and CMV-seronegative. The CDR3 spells CSVMPLTGNTEAFF. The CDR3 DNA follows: TGCAGCGTCATGCCCCTGACGGGGAACACTGAAGCTTTCTTT.